The next 21 T cell receptor beta chains were all read from a single sample in a study of T cell responses to AZD1222 COVID-19 vaccine. Only in-frame clones appear in the TCRdb table, and some are missing; sequencing was by immunoSEQ multiplex PCR. The data contain 15,000 to 20,000 clones, roughly 79% of them singletons. The sample was peripheral blood, taken 28 days after the second AZD1222 dose. The origin of the receptors is an adult who received the AZD1222 COVID-19 vaccine.

The gene calls are TRBV6-2 or TRBV6-3 and TRBJ1-1; D not resolved. This CDR3 is 14 amino acids long. Germline V gene data show CDR1 as MNHEY and CDR2 as SVGEGT. Trimming left V 3 bases short and J 1 base short, with 9 bases between. For the CDR3, the DNA is TGTGCCAGCAGTTATTCACAGAGGAACACTGAAGCTTTCTTT. Amino acids: CASSYSQRNTEAFF.

A single count supports this clone. The chain recombines TRBV12-3 or TRBV12-4 with TRBJ1-4; D is unclear. Between the trimmed V and J ends, which lost 9 bases and 1 base, there was a span of 9 bases. This CDR3 has 13 amino acids. The CDR3 region has the DNA TGTGCCAGTACGGGCCTAACTAATGAAAAACTGTTTTTT. This gives the protein CASTGLTNEKLFF.

V is TRBV7-3 and J is TRBJ2-3; TRBD2 aligns across 9 bases. The CDR3 spans 15 residues. The ends lost 5 bases at V and 7 bases at J; junction bases unmatched: 10. Germline CDR1 reads SGHTA; CDR2 reads FQGTGA. CDR3 bases: TGTGCCAGCAGCCTTCCAGGACTAGCGTCGAATACGCAGTATTTT. Translating it yields CASSLPGLASNTQYF.

The chain combines TRBV19 with TRBJ2-2, with TRBD2 matching over 12 bases. J was trimmed by 6 bases and V by 8 bases; bases with no gene match: 7. Germline CDR1 is LNHDA and CDR2 is SQIVND (reference sequence). The CDR3 runs to 15 residues. For the CDR3, the DNA is TGTGCCAGTCAGCGACTAGCGGGAGTCTCCGGGGAGCTGTTTTTT. This gives the protein CASQRLAGVSGELFF.

The chain uses TRBV6-5 and TRBJ1-4; D not certain. The germline CDR1 and CDR2 sequences are MNHEY and SVGAGI. This CDR3 has 15 residues. Trimming left V 2 bases short and J 5 bases short, with 12 bases between. CDR3 sequence: CASSYAPRKNEKLFF. The CDR3 DNA reads as TGTGCCAGCAGTTACGCCCCAAGGAAGAATGAAAAACTGTTTTTT.

The chain links TRBV25-1 to TRBJ1-1; the D gene is possibly TRBD1 (5 bases). The ends were cut back, 0 bases at V and 3 bases at J, with 11 bases in the middle. The germline V gene has CDR1 MGHDK and CDR2 SYGVNS. This CDR3 spans 15 amino acids. The CDR3 DNA reads TGTGCCAGCAGTGAATATAGAAAGGGACACACTGAAGCTTTCTTT. This gives the protein CASSEYRKGHTEAFF.

The chain links TRBV9 to TRBJ2-1, with D perhaps matching TRBD1 (5 bases). V was shortened by 0 bases and J by 3 bases, with 13 bases between the two germline ends. The CDR3 extends over 16 amino acids. In germline, CDR1 is SGDLS, CDR2 YYNGEE. The CDR3 is CASSVALTEFYNEQFF. The CDR3 DNA is TGTGCCAGCAGCGTAGCATTGACAGAGTTCTACAATGAGCAGTTCTTC. The full variable domain, rest sourced from reference TRBV9 and TRBJ2-1, is DSGVTQTPKHLITATGQRVTLRCSPRSGDLSVYWYQQSLDQGLQFLIQYYNGEERAKGNILERFSAQQFPDLHSELNLSSLELGDSALYFCASSVALTEFYNEQFFGPGTRLTVL.

This clone was observed a few times. The CDR3 DNA follows: TGTGCCAGCAGCCCGACAGGCCTAAACCCTGGCTACACCTTC. It yields the protein CASSPTGLNPGYTF. The chain employs TRBV7-2 and TRBJ1-2; possibly TRBD1 for D (6 bases). Per germline, CDR1 SGHTA and CDR2 FQGNSA. Trimming took 5 bases from V and 7 from J, leaving 17 bases between them. The CDR3 consists of 14 residues. The entire variable domain, with the rest obtained from reference TRBV7-2 and TRBJ1-2, is as follows: GAGVSQSPSNKVTEKGKDVELRCDPISGHTALYWYRQSLGQGLEFLIYFQGNSAPDKSGLPSDRFSAERTGGSVSTLTIQRTQQEDSAVYLCASSPTGLNPGYTFGSGTRLTVV.

The chain employs TRBV7-2 and TRBJ2-1; D is undetermined. The CDR3 has 15 amino acids. V gave up 1 base and J gave up 2 bases, with 9 bases separating them. Germline-derived CDR1 and CDR2 are SGHTA and FQGNSA. The CDR3 protein is CASSLGYLAYNEQFF. CDR3 DNA: TGTGCCAGCAGCTTAGGGTATCTAGCCTACAATGAGCAGTTCTTC.

The rearrangement uses TRBV5-6 and TRBJ2-2, with TRBD1 identical over 7 bases. The V and J ends lost 4 bases and 5 bases, in that order; junction bases with no gene match: 5. CDR3 length: 14 residues. The V gene's germline CDR1 is SGHDT and CDR2 YYEEEE. The CDR3 region has the DNA TGTGCCAGCAGCCTAGTACAGGGGACCGGGGAGCTGTTTTTT. This codes for CASSLVQGTGELFF.

The rearrangement joins TRBV7-2 to TRBJ1-6; 8 bases match TRBD1. The germline CDR1 and CDR2 sequences are SGHTA and FQGNSA. This CDR3 region has 16 residues. The V and J ends lost 3 bases and 8 bases, in that order; junction bases with no gene match: 9. CDR3 DNA sequence: TGTGCCAGCAGCTTCGCCCTCGGGACAGGTGATTCACCCCTCCACTTT. Encoded protein: CASSFALGTGDSPLHF.

This sequence joins TRBV12-3 or TRBV12-4 and TRBJ1-3; D is unclear. The CDR3 sequence is 11 residues long. Trimming shortened V by 5 bases and J by 4 bases, and 3 bases separated the two germline ends. The CDR3 sequence is CASSAGNTIYF. CDR3 coding DNA: TGTGCCAGCAGTGCGGGAAACACCATATATTTT.

This rearrangement joins TRBV10-3 to TRBJ2-1, with TRBD1 matching 9 bases. V trimming: 6 bases; J trimming: 9 bases; junction bases outside the gene matches: 6. Germline lookup yields CDR1 ENHRY and CDR2 SYGVKD. The CDR3 spans 13 residues. In DNA form, the CDR3 reads TGTGCCATCAGGGGTGGGACAGGGAGTGAGCAGTTCTTC. Amino acid sequence: CAIRGGTGSEQFF.

V usage is TRBV5-1 and J usage is TRBJ1-4; 8 nucleotides line up with TRBD1. Germline trimming cut 0 bases from V and 4 bases from J; bases unmatched to any gene: 2. Germline CDR1 SGHRS, CDR2 YFSETQ. CDR3 length: 15 residues. The CDR3 loop reads CASSLGTGYNEKLFF. CDR3 nucleotide sequence: TGCGCCAGCAGCTTGGGGACAGGGTATAATGAAAAACTGTTTTTT.

V usage is TRBV7-2 and J usage is TRBJ2-5, with TRBD2 as a possible D gene (6 bases). V lost 1 base, J lost 5 bases, and 14 bases lay in between. The CDR3 is 15 amino acids. CDR1 is SGHTA, CDR2 FQGNSA, per germline. The CDR3 reads CASSLVGTGLETQYF. CDR3 DNA sequence: TGTGCCAGCAGCTTAGTTGGGACTGGGTTGGAGACCCAGTACTTC.

In DNA, the CDR3 is TGTGCCAGCAGCTTAGGAGGGGGCTATGGCTACACCTTC. Its protein product is CASSLGGGYGYTF. The chain recombines TRBV7-9 with TRBJ1-2; D possibly corresponds to TRBD1 (6 bases). V lost 1 base and J 4 bases, leaving 7 bases between the germline ends. The CDR3 runs 13 residues. Germline CDR1 reads SEHNR; CDR2 reads FQNEAQ (reference sequence).

The chain carries TRBV24-1 and TRBJ2-2; no definite D call. Trimming pared 3 bases from V and 1 base from J, leaving 11 bases between. In germline, CDR1 is KGHDR, CDR2 SFDVKD. The CDR3 is 16 amino acids. The CDR3 spells CATSDRRALNTGELFF. The CDR3 nucleotides read TGTGCCACCAGTGATCGCCGGGCCTTGAACACCGGGGAGCTGTTTTTT.

Sample share makes this clone medium-sized. The chain uses TRBV4-3 and TRBJ1-5; TRBD1 might be the D (6 bases). Germline V gives CDR1 LGHNA, CDR2 YSLEER. Trimming pared 0 bases from V and 7 bases from J, leaving 13 bases between. The CDR3 is 15 amino acids. This chain's CDR3 is CASSQDPTGKQPQHF. The CDR3 DNA sequence: TGCGCCAGCAGCCAAGATCCCACAGGGAAACAGCCCCAGCATTTT.

The chain carries TRBV6-5 and TRBJ1-5; D uncertain. Germline CDR1 is MNHEY and CDR2 is SVGAGI. CDR3 length: 14 amino acids. Trimming cost V 5 bases and J 8 bases, with 16 bases left between them. The CDR3 bases are TGTGCCAGCAGTCCCCGCGGACCAGATAAGCCCCAGCATTTT. This gives the protein CASSPRGPDKPQHF.

V and J are TRBV5-1 and TRBJ1-3; D remains unclear. CDR1 is SGHRS, CDR2 YFSETQ, per germline. The ends were cut back, 0 bases at V and 2 bases at J, with 6 bases in the middle. CDR3 length: 14 amino acids. The CDR3 loop is CASSLGSPGNTIYF. CDR3 DNA sequence: TGCGCCAGCAGCTTGGGCAGTCCTGGAAACACCATATATTTT.

This sequence joins TRBV19 and TRBJ2-3; D uncertain. Germline V gene lookup returns CDR1 LNHDA and CDR2 SQIVND (reference sequence). The CDR3 consists of 14 residues. The V end lost 3 bases, the J end lost 0 bases, and 7 bases lay between the germline ends. This CDR3 reads CASSMFGSTDTQYF. The CDR3 DNA follows: TGTGCCAGTAGTATGTTCGGCAGCACAGATACGCAGTATTTT.